This T cell receptor (beta chain) comes out of a study of blood T cell repertoires in COVID-19. Across the study: T cells, B-cell-depleted T cells, or PBMCs provided the cDNA or gDNA that served as material.

Original analysis: Amplifying reference gene primers gave estimates of nucleated cell counts. Sequencing used immunoSEQ multiplex PCR; TCRdb keeps in-frame clones, though not all of them. V and J calls and clone size are those listed in that table; D and trimming were worked out from the DNA. The sample lists under 350,000 clones, around nine tenths occurring once. Trimming cost V 1 base and J 1 base; bases outside gene matches: 3. The CDR3 contains 15 residues. Germline V CDR1 and CDR2: LGHNA, YSLEER. The TCR originated in a man aged 65 to 85 with acute or convalescent COVID-19. Material: peripheral blood. The rearrangement joins TRBV4-3 to TRBJ1-2; 7 bases agree with TRBD1. CDR3 DNA: TGCGCCAGCAGCCAAGCCGGGACAGATAACTATGGCTACACCTTC. This gives the protein CASSQAGTDNYGYTF.